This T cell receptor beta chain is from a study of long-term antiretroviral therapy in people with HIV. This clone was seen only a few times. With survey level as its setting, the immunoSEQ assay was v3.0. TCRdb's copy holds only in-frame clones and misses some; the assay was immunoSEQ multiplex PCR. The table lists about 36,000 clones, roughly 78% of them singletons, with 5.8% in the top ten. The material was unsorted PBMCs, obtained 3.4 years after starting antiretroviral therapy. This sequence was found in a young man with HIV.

CDR3 residues: CASSLEGRYEQYF. The CDR3 region has the DNA TGCGCCAGCAGCTTGGAGGGCAGATACGAGCAGTACTTC. The rearrangement links TRBV5-1 to TRBJ2-7; D gene ambiguous. The CDR3 spans 13 residues. CDR1 is SGHRS and CDR2 is YFSETQ in the germline V gene. Trimming shortened V by 0 bases and J by 4 bases, and 8 bases separated the two germline ends.